This T cell receptor beta chain originates from a study of blood T cells in healthy people across ages. Broader study findings: CMV status of donors was not determined, possibly confounding expanded clonotype changes.

Researchers isolated at least 6 million PBMCs per sample. For this clonotype: Its antigen is still unknown.

The second PCR ran about 6 to 12 cycles with a sample-barcoded 5' primer and J-beta primers. A 12-random-nucleotide template-switch adaptor tagged each cDNA molecule. TCRdb analysed the 5' RACE reads with MiXCR anew, one entry per CDR3 protein. This sample has 1,300,000 or so distinct CDR3 sequences, with around 55% found just once. V shed 1 base and J shed 6 bases, with 12 bases lying between them. This CDR3 spans 14 amino acids. Germline loops: CDR1 MDHEN, CDR2 SYDVKM. Sequencing input: blood. The TCR originated in a young man in good health. This sequence joins TRBV28 and TRBJ1-1; a possible D gene is TRBD1 (5 bases). CDR3 in amino acids: CASSLFGGVPEAFF. CDR3 bases: TGTGCCAGCAGTTTATTTGGGGGGGTCCCTGAAGCTTTCTTT. The full variable domain, its missing parts supplied by reference TRBV28 and TRBJ1-1, is DVKVTQSSRYLVKRTGEKVFLECVQDMDHENMFWYRQDPGLGLRLIYFSYDVKMKEKGDIPEGYSVSREKKERFSLILESASTNQTSMYLCASSLFGGVPEAFFGQGTRLTVV.